This T cell receptor beta chain was recovered during a study of OX40 agonist ivuxolimab in advanced cancers. About the research overall: Past anti-PD-1, anti-PD-L1 or anti-CTLA-4 therapy was accepted, and 40% had received some.

Germline V gene lookup returns CDR1 SNHLY and CDR2 FYNNEI. V gave up 6 bases and J gave up 6 bases, with 15 bases separating them. This CDR3 contains 14 residues. Assay used: immunoSEQ multiplex PCR; TCRdb lists only in-frame clones, some missing. The sample shows about 68,000 clones, 85% of them seen only once. Sequences were derived from CD4+ or CD8+ T cells sorted from blood, sampled in a trial of the OX40 agonist ivuxolimab. The gene calls are TRBV2 and TRBJ2-4, with a tentative D call TRBD1 (6 bases). This TCR was sampled from an adult with an advanced solid tumor such as melanoma, head and neck, liver or kidney cancer. CDR3 in amino acids: CASSEDLQGNIQYF. The CDR3 DNA reads TGTGCCAGCAGCGAGGATTTACAGGGAAACATTCAGTACTTC.